Sequencing of this TCR beta chain was carried out in a study of blood T cell repertoires in COVID-19. About the research overall: Sites in the United States, Italy and Spain provided acute and convalescent COVID-19 samples. T cells, B-cell-depleted T cells, or PBMCs provided the cDNA or gDNA that served as material.

Original processing methods: Amplification of reference gene primers was used by the study to estimate nucleated cell counts. Sequencing was performed with immunoSEQ multiplex PCR; in TCRdb, only in-frame clones are kept and a portion is missing. Clone size and the V and J calls come from that table; the DNA yielded D and trimming. The top ten clones hold about 16% of a sample with more than 40,000 clones, approximately 89% of them seen once. The CDR3 totals 14 residues. Germline V gene data show CDR1 as LGHDT and CDR2 as YNNKEL (reference sequence). Between the trimmed V and J ends, which lost 1 base and 4 bases, there was a span of 10 bases.

The TCR sequence derives from a man aged 55 to 70 with active or convalescent COVID-19. The rearrangement links TRBV3-1 (or the pseudogene TRBV3-2) to TRBJ1-2; D uncertain. The sample taken for sequencing was peripheral blood. DNA of the CDR3: TGTGCCAGCAGCCAAGGGGAGACTAGCTATGGCTACACCTTC. Its protein product is CASSQGETSYGYTF.